These 3 T cell receptor beta chains share one sample of origin, sequenced in a study of PD-1 blockade in mismatch repair-deficient tumors. Sequenced by immunoSEQ multiplex PCR; TCRdb stores in-frame clones only, minus some. There are roughly 79,000 clones in the sample; roughly 80% occur only once, and roughly 5.5% lies in the top ten. The sample was peripheral blood, taken 44 weeks after starting pembrolizumab. The origin of the receptors is an adult with mismatch repair-deficient cancer.

This chain joins TRBV18 and TRBJ2-5; 7 bases map to TRBD2. Trimming took 6 bases from V and 6 from J; bases not matched to a gene: 7. CDR1 is KGHSH, CDR2 LQKENI, per germline. CDR3 size: 13 residues. The CDR3 nucleotides read TGTGCCAGCTCCCGCGCGGGGGAAAAGACCCAGTACTTC. This sequence encodes CASSRAGEKTQYF.

In its sample, this clone was seen a few times. The V call is TRBV18, the J call TRBJ1-2, with no clear D. The germline V gene encodes CDR1 KGHSH and CDR2 LQKENI. The ends were cut back, 1 base at V and 5 bases at J, with 17 bases in the middle. The CDR3 loop spans 16 amino acids. CDR3 sequence: CASSPQSRREKYGYTF. The CDR3 DNA reads as TGTGCCAGCTCACCACAGAGCAGACGAGAGAAGTATGGCTACACCTTC.

This clone has a handful of counts. The rearrangement links TRBV10-2 to TRBJ1-5, with a tentative D call TRBD1 (5 bases). CDR1 and CDR2 (germline): WSHSY, SAAADI. CDR3 size: 14 residues. V lost 3 bases, J lost 4 bases, and 10 bases lay in between. The CDR3 loop is CASSEGASNQPQHF. The CDR3 bases are TGCGCCAGCAGTGAAGGGGCGAGTAATCAGCCCCAGCATTTT.